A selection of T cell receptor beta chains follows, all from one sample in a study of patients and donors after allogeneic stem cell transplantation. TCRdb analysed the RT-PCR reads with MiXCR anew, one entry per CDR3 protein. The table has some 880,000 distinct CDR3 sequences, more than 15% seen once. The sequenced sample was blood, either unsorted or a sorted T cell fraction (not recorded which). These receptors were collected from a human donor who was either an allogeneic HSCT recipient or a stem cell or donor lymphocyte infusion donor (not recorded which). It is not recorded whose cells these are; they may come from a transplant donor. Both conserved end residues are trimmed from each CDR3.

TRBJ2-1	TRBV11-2	ASSLLERSWTSGLSYNEQF
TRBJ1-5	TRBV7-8	ASSLACLLSLDCPQH
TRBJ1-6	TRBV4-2	ASSQVARDNSPLH
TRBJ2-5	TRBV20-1	SAIRSDSGETQY
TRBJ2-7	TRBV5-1	ASSLIVGGAIEQY
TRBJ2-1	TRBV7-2	ASNQSPRGRGNSSYNEQF
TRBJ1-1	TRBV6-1	ASIPTVNTEAF
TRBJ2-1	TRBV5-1	ASTPVGLRANEQF
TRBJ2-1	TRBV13	ASSLIWTSGGSYNEQF
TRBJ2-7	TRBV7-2	ASSSLHLAGDPYEQY
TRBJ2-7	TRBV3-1	ASSQDPGTSREQY
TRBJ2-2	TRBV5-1	ASSLAEARANTGELF
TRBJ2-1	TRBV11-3	ASSPRAGEFYEQF
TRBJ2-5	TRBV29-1	SVSTITVQETQY
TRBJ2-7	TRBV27	ASGDSRAYEQY